Listed below are T cell receptor beta chains from one sample, sequenced in a study of T cells in tuberculosis. Method: immunoSEQ multiplex PCR; TCRdb's copy keeps in-frame clones and lacks some. The sample lists around 45,000 clones; 94% were seen once. The sample consisted of PBMCs. These receptors were taken from a donor between 10 and 35 years old with latent tuberculosis or without tuberculosis infection. Some clones in this sample may be carry-over from other donors' samples. CDR3s include the opening cysteine and the closing phenylalanine or tryptophan. D genes are given only for firm matches. Expanded clones get a size class; other rows say once, few or many, or leave the size out.

J | D | size | V | DNA | CDR3
TRBJ1-5 | TRBD1 | . | TRBV28 | TGTGCCAGCCGTATAGGACAGGGGGGGCAGCCCCAGCATTTT | CASRIGQGGQPQHF
TRBJ2-7 | . | . | TRBV28 | TGTGCCAGCAGTTTACGGGGGGCTGAGCAGTACTTC | CASSLRGAEQYF
TRBJ1-2 | . | . | TRBV6-5 | TGTGCCAGCAGTTACCAACGCAGGGATGGCTACACCTTC | CASSYQRRDGYTF
TRBJ1-1 | . | . | TRBV28 | TGTGCCAGCAGTCGGGGTAGGAACACTGAAGCTTTCTTT | CASSRGRNTEAFF
TRBJ2-7 | TRBD2 | . | TRBV25-1 | TGTGCCAGCAGTGAAAACACGTGGGGGGGAGCCTACGAGCAGTACTTC | CASSENTWGGAYEQYF
TRBJ2-7 | TRBD2 | . | TRBV6-5 | TGTGCCAGCAGGGGGGGACTAGCGGGAGCCGAGCAGTACTTC | CASRGGLAGAEQYF
TRBJ2-3 | TRBD2 | . | TRBV10-3 | TGTGCCATCTGTCCCGGGACTAGCAAAGATACGCAGTATTTT | CAICPGTSKDTQYF
TRBJ2-7 | TRBD2 | . | TRBV7-2 | TGTGCCAGCAGCTTACTAGCGGGAGCTTCCTACGAGCAGTACTTC | CASSLLAGASYEQYF
TRBJ2-1 | TRBD2 | . | TRBV7-7 | TGTGCCAGCAGCCCTTATAGCGGGGCCTCCTACAATGAGCAGTTCTTC | CASSPYSGASYNEQFF
TRBJ2-7 | TRBD1 | . | TRBV18 | TGTGCCAGCTCAGAACCGGGACAGGGGGCCTCCTACGAGCAGTACTTC | CASSEPGQGASYEQYF
TRBJ2-1 | . | . | TRBV28 | TGTGCCAGCAGCCGCAGCTCCTACAATGAGCAGTTCTTC | CASSRSSYNEQFF
TRBJ2-1 | TRBD2 | . | TRBV10-1 | TGCGCCAGCAGTCCTCCTAGCGGGAGGAATGAGCAGTTCTTC | CASSPPSGRNEQFF
TRBJ1-1 | . | . | TRBV28 | TGTGCCAGCAGGCCGAGGGATACTGAAGCTTTCTTT | CASRPRDTEAFF
TRBJ1-2 | . | . | TRBV6-5 | TGTGCCAGCAGCCACCCGGGCTATGGCTACACCTTC | CASSHPGYGYTF
TRBJ1-5 | TRBD1 | once | TRBV6-6 | TGTGCCAGCAGTCGAGGGACAGGGAATCAGCCCCAGCATTTT | CASSRGTGNQPQHF
TRBJ2-7 | . | . | TRBV5-6 | TGTGCCAGCAGCTCAGGGGCAGAGCAGTACTTC | CASSSGAEQYF
TRBJ1-5 | TRBD1 | . | TRBV15 | TGTGCCACCAGCAGAGGGGACAGTACTTTTCAGCCCCAGCATTTT | CATSRGDSTFQPQHF
TRBJ2-7 | TRBD2 | . | TRBV6-5 | TGTGCCAGCAGTTTTAGCGGGATGTCGAGCGAGCAGTACTTC | CASSFSGMSSEQYF
TRBJ1-2 | . | . | TRBV10-3 | TGTGCCATCAGTGAGTCAGGGGTTCTCTATGGCTACACCTTC | CAISESGVLYGYTF
TRBJ1-2 | . | . | TRBV11-2 | TGTGCCAGCAGCGCCGGGCAGGGGTACGGCTACACCTTC | CASSAGQGYGYTF
TRBJ2-1 | TRBD2 | . | TRBV4-1 | TGCGCCAGCAGTCAATCGATGACCCTCACGGGAGGGCATGAGCAGTTCTTC | CASSQSMTLTGGHEQFF
TRBJ2-3 | . | . | TRBV5-1 | TGCGCCAGCAGCGCGGACCCCCTGCGGGCCACAGATACGCAGTATTTT | CASSADPLRATDTQYF
TRBJ1-2 | TRBD1 | . | TRBV4-3 | TGCGCCAGCAGCCAAGTCTCAGGGGGCTATGGCTACACCTTC | CASSQVSGGYGYTF
TRBJ2-7 | TRBD1 | . | TRBV5-5 | TGTGCCAGCAGCTACCGGGACAGGGTGTCCGAGCAGTACTTC | CASSYRDRVSEQYF
TRBJ2-7 | TRBD2 | . | TRBV27 | TGTGCCAGTCGAACGGGAGGATCCGGCTACGAGCAGTACTTC | CASRTGGSGYEQYF
TRBJ1-3 | TRBD1 | . | TRBV5-1 | TGCGCCAGCAGCTTGGTGAATCAGGGGGCGCCTGGAAACACCATATATTTT | CASSLVNQGAPGNTIYF
TRBJ1-1 | TRBD1 | . | TRBV9 | TGTGCCAGCAGCGTAGCCCTACGGACAGGTCCTTTCTTT | CASSVALRTGPFF
TRBJ2-1 | TRBD1 | few | TRBV5-4 | TGTGCCAGCAGCGAACCGGGACAGGGATACAATGAGCAGTTCTTC | CASSEPGQGYNEQFF
TRBJ2-7 | TRBD2 | . | TRBV5-1 | TGCGCCAGCAGTATATCACGGACTAGCGTCGAGCAGTACTTC | CASSISRTSVEQYF
TRBJ2-2 | . | . | TRBV7-6 | TGTGCCAGCAGCCAAGTCCAGGGCAACACCGGGGAGCTGTTTTTT | CASSQVQGNTGELFF
TRBJ2-1 | TRBD2 | . | TRBV5-1 | TGCGCCAGCAGCTTGGAAACTAGCGGGGGGAACAATGAGCAGTTCTTC | CASSLETSGGNNEQFF
TRBJ2-1 | . | . | TRBV10-3 | TGTGCCATCAGTAGGACTGGGAATGAGCAGTTCTTC | CAISRTGNEQFF
TRBJ2-2 | . | . | TRBV9 | TGTGCCAGCAGCCCTCGAGGTAGCGATAAGGAGCTGTTTTTT | CASSPRGSDKELFF
TRBJ2-1 | . | . | TRBV9 | TGTGCCAGCAGCGTAGAGGGCGGTGGGAGTTACTTTGGTCAGTTCTTC | CASSVEGGGSYFGQFF
TRBJ2-7 | . | . | TRBV11-1 | TGTGCCAGCAGCCTCGCCTACGAGCAGTACTTC | CASSLAYEQYF
TRBJ2-7 | TRBD2 | . | TRBV11-1 | TGTGCCAGCAGCCCCCACGGGACTAAGGGAAACGAGCAGTACTTC | CASSPHGTKGNEQYF
TRBJ2-3 | TRBD2 | . | TRBV27 | TGTGCCAGCACCACTAGCGGGGAGAGCACAGATACGCAGTATTTT | CASTTSGESTDTQYF
TRBJ1-4 | . | . | TRBV4-2 | TGTGCCAGCAGCCAAGATTACGGGCCAGGGACTAATGAAAAACTGTTTTTT | CASSQDYGPGTNEKLFF
TRBJ1-3 | TRBD1 | . | TRBV7-8 | TGTGCCAGCAGCCGGGACAGGCTGGCAAACACCATATATTTT | CASSRDRLANTIYF
TRBJ2-1 | . | . | TRBV7-2 | TGTGCCAGCAGCTTAGCGTCGGGACACCGAACCTACAATGAGCAGTTCTTC | CASSLASGHRTYNEQFF
TRBJ2-1 | . | once | TRBV28 | TGTGCCAGCAACGGACAGTTCGATTCCTACAATGAGCAGTTCTTC | CASNGQFDSYNEQFF
TRBJ2-4 | . | . | TRBV5-4 | TGTGCCAGCAGCTTGGATCTAGCGTTAGCCAAAAACATTCAGTACTTC | CASSLDLALAKNIQYF